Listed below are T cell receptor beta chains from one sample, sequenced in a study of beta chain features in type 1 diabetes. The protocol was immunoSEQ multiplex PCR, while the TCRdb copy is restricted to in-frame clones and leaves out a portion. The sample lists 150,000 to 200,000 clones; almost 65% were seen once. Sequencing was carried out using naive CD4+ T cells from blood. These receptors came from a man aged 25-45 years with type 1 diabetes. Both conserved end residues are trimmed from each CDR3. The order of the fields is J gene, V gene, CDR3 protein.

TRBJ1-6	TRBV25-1	ASSPQGTVLGSPLH
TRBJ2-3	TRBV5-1	ASSPRTGETDTQY
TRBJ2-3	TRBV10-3	AISVGERGTDTQY
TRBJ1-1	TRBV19	ASSISGGSTEAF
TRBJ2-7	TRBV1	SNGGAGEQY
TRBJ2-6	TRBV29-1	SVGLYSGANVLT
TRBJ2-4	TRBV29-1	SVEVAGTTKNIQY
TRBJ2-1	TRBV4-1	ASSQDKSRTGIYNEQF
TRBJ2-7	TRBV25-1	ASSDSGTVSSYEQY
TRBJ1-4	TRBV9	ASSPRTREGEKLF
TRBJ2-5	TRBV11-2	ASSLAGLAGGQETQY
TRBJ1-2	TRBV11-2	ASSLGGTVDIYGYT
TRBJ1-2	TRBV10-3	AISESRGYT
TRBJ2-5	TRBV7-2	ASTWSSGNQETQY
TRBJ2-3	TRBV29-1	SVEPGGRDTQY
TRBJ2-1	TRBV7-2	ASSLVISDEQF
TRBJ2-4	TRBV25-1	ASRDRIWNIQY
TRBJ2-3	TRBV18	ASSPPNSGSTDTQY
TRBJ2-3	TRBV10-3	AISESAGAEDTQY
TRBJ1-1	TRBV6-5	ASSVFRGTEAF
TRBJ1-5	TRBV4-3	ASSQDTVEPQH
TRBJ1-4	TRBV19	ASSREDEKLF
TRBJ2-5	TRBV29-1	SVGGQPQETQY
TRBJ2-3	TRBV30	AWNGGLTDTQY
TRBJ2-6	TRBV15	ATSRAQGKSGSGANVLT
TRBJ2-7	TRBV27	ASRDSGQVYEQY
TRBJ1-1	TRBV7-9	ASSLDGTEAF
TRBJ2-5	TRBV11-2	ASSLAGAEIGEETQY
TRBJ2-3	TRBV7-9	ASSQAGAGTDTQY
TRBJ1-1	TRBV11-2	ASSGPRSGNTEAF
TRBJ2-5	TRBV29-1	SVEERGAQETQY
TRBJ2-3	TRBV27	ASSLGAGGYPDTQY
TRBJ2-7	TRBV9	ASSVDVHRAGRHEQY
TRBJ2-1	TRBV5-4	ASSLGQNEQF
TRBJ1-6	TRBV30	AWSQSSSPLH
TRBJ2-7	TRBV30	AWEIGTGSYEQY
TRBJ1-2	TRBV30	AWSAMTGDYGYT
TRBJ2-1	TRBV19	ASSMPGYRGNEQF
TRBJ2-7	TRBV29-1	SVTRSGTDSYEQY
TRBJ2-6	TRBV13	ASGDRGQGANVLT
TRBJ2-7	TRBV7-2	ASSLEQPFDEQY
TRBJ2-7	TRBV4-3	ASSWGPSPSYEQY
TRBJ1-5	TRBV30	AWSPQHNQPQH
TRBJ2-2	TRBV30	AWSPTSGYTGELF